The 23 T cell receptor beta chains presented below share a single source sample, sequenced in a study of control samples from healthy donors and cancer patients. Assay used: immunoSEQ multiplex PCR; TCRdb lists only in-frame clones, some missing. The sample lists around 68,000 clones, approximately 80% occurring once. Sequenced input: PBMCs. The source of these receptors is a woman aged 45 to 65 with lung cancer.

V is TRBV7-9 and J is TRBJ1-1; D remains unclear. The V end was cut by 5 bases, the J end by 5 bases, with 12 bases between. The CDR3 spans 13 residues. CDR1 and CDR2 from the germline V gene are SEHNR and FQNEAQ (reference sequence). CDR3: CASSRQAGTEAFF. The CDR3 bases are TGTGCCAGCAGCCGTCAAGCGGGGACTGAAGCTTTCTTT.

The chain links TRBV6-2 or TRBV6-3 to TRBJ2-7, with D unclear. The CDR3 length is 12 residues. Trimming stripped 1 base from V and 7 bases from J, with 8 bases between. Germline lookup yields CDR1 MNHEY and CDR2 SVGEGT. CDR3 region: CASSYWMFEQYF. CDR3 sequence (DNA): TGTGCCAGCAGTTACTGGATGTTTGAGCAGTACTTC.

In its sample, this clone was seen a few times. The chain joins TRBV2 to TRBJ1-1; D not certain. Trimming shortened V by 4 bases and J by 2 bases, and 5 bases separated the two germline ends. Germline V CDR1 and CDR2: SNHLY, FYNNEI. This CDR3 spans 12 amino acids. CDR3 sequence (DNA): TGTGCCAGCAGTGGGGCCAACACTGAAGCTTTCTTT. It specifies CASSGANTEAFF.

This chain joins TRBV4-3 and TRBJ2-6, with TRBD1 matching over 8 bases. There are 19 residues in the CDR3. Germline V CDR1 and CDR2: LGHNA, YSLEER. V shed 0 bases and J 4 bases; nucleotides not matched to a gene: 11. The CDR3 DNA is TGCGCCAGCAGCCAAGATCGTTTAGGACAGGGAAAAGGGGCCAACGTCCTGACTTTC. Protein sequence: CASSQDRLGQGKGANVLTF.

This sequence joins TRBV18 and TRBJ1-2; D gene uncertain. Germline CDR1 reads KGHSH; CDR2 reads LQKENI. This CDR3 is built from 17 residues. Trimming removed 6 bases at V and 0 bases at J, with 20 bases between. In nucleotides, the CDR3 is TGTGCCAGCTCCCCCGCGTTATTGGAACTTACTAACTATGGCTACACCTTC. It is translated as CASSPALLELTNYGYTF.

About this clone itself: The junction departs from germline at one end; a sequencing error may be responsible. Other nucleotide sequences in the sample specify the same CDR3. The chain recombines TRBV7-2 with TRBJ1-2; D is ambiguous. The CDR3 sequence is 15 residues long. CDR1 is SGHTA, CDR2 FQGNSA, per germline. The CDR3 here is CASSLTLTVNHGYTF. As DNA, the CDR3 is TGTGCCAGCAGCTTAACCCTAACAGTTAACCATGGCTACACCTTC.

CDR3 loop: CASRIAPYNEQFF. CDR3 DNA: TGTGCCAGCAGAATAGCGCCCTACAATGAGCAGTTCTTC. The genes are TRBV7-2 and TRBJ2-1, with D tentatively TRBD2 (5 bases). This CDR3 region has 13 residues. V was trimmed by 6 bases and J by 2 bases, leaving 8 bases between them. Germline CDR1 reads SGHTA; CDR2 reads FQGNSA.

V gene TRBV2 combines with J gene TRBJ1-5; TRBD1 agrees at 9 bases. Germline V gene sequence: CDR1 SNHLY, CDR2 FYNNEI. The V and J ends lost 6 bases and 2 bases, in that order; junction bases with no gene match: 5. The CDR3 loop spans 15 amino acids. The DNA of the CDR3 is TGTGCCAGCAGCACGGGACAGGGAGGCAATCAGCCCCAGCATTTT. Its protein is CASSTGQGGNQPQHF.

The chain joins TRBV19 to TRBJ1-5; D remains unclear. The CDR3 has 15 residues. Trimming removed 2 bases from V and 0 bases from J, with 8 bases in between. Germline loops: CDR1 LNHDA, CDR2 SQIVND (reference sequence). This chain's CDR3 is CASSIKVDSNQPQHF. DNA for the CDR3: TGTGCCAGTAGTATAAAGGTTGATAGCAATCAGCCCCAGCATTTT.

The chain carries TRBV6-2 or TRBV6-3 and TRBJ2-3, with 9 bases fitting TRBD2. CDR1 and CDR2 (germline): MNHEY, SVGEGT. V dropped 4 bases and J dropped 1; count of bases not matched to a gene: 3. This CDR3 contains 15 residues. The CDR3 loop reads CASSLAGARTDTQYF. The CDR3 coding sequence is TGTGCCAGCAGTTTAGCGGGGGCCCGCACAGATACGCAGTATTTT.

This clone showed up just a few times. V and J are TRBV14 and TRBJ2-2; D is ambiguous. The CDR3 runs 14 residues. Trimming removed 1 base at V and 3 bases at J, with 6 bases between. Germline V gene lookup returns CDR1 SGHDN and CDR2 FVKESK. In DNA form, the CDR3 reads TGTGCCAGCAGCCAAGTCATCGACACCGGGGAGCTGTTTTTT. Its protein is CASSQVIDTGELFF.

J is TRBJ2-1 and V is TRBV5-1, with D maybe TRBD1 (7 bases). Deletions cut 4 bases from V and 6 bases from J, with 14 bases between. CDR1 and CDR2 (germline): SGHRS, YFSETQ. The CDR3 extends over 14 amino acids. CDR3: CASSAGQLANEQFF. The CDR3 DNA follows: TGCGCCAGCAGCGCGGGACAGCTAGCCAATGAGCAGTTCTTC.

DNA of the CDR3: TGTGCCAGCAGTTACCTCAAGACAGGGACCTACGAGCAGTACTTC. Translated, it gives CASSYLKTGTYEQYF. This chain joins TRBV6-5 and TRBJ2-7, with TRBD1 matching 7 bases. Trimming removed 2 bases from V and 2 bases from J; junction bases left unmatched: 6. This CDR3 is 15 amino acids long. Per the germline V gene, CDR1 is MNHEY and CDR2 is SVGAGI.

In its sample, this clone was seen once. The gene calls are TRBV9 and TRBJ1-5; no reliable D call. This CDR3 is 14 amino acids long. The V gene's germline CDR1 is SGDLS and CDR2 YYNGEE. V was pared by 1 base and J by 7 bases, with 12 bases between. CDR3 in DNA: TGTGCCAGCAGCGTATGGGGAGGAACCCAGCCCCAGCATTTT. Translated, it gives CASSVWGGTQPQHF.

This chain links TRBV11-2 with TRBJ1-2, with D unresolved. CDR1 and CDR2 from the germline V gene are SGHAT and FQNNGV. This CDR3 comprises 13 residues. V was cut by 5 bases and J by 0 bases, with 7 bases left in between. This CDR3 is CASSPSANYGYTF. In nucleotides, the CDR3 is TGTGCCAGCAGCCCCAGCGCTAACTATGGCTACACCTTC.

The chain is built from TRBV27 and TRBJ1-5; D not resolved. This CDR3 region has 13 residues. V was clipped by 6 bases and J by 1 base, with 7 bases between them. CDR1 and CDR2 (germline): MNHEY, SMNVEV (reference sequence). The CDR3 reads CASRGLSNQPQHF. The CDR3 coding sequence is TGTGCCAGCAGGGGATTGAGCAATCAGCCCCAGCATTTT.

The rearrangement links TRBV14 to TRBJ2-3; TRBD2 matches 7 bases. The CDR3 consists of 17 residues. Germline values: CDR1 SGHDN, CDR2 FVKESK. The ends lost 2 bases at V and 6 bases at J; junction bases unmatched: 14. CDR3 coding DNA: TGTGCCAGCAGCCAAAGGGAGGGAAAGAGGGCCCCGGATACGCAGTATTTT. It specifies CASSQREGKRAPDTQYF.

The rearrangement uses TRBV28 and TRBJ1-1; unclear D gene. The germline V gene encodes CDR1 MDHEN and CDR2 SYDVKM. CDR3 length: 12 residues. Trimming cost V 8 bases and J 1 base, with 8 bases left between them. The CDR3: CASVEQNTEAFF. CDR3 bases: TGTGCCAGCGTGGAGCAGAACACTGAAGCTTTCTTT.

V is TRBV7-9 and J is TRBJ1-1; no clear D gene. The V end was cut by 2 bases, the J end by 4 bases, with 11 bases between. The CDR3 extends over 14 amino acids. Germline V CDR1 and CDR2: SEHNR, FQNEAQ (reference sequence). Here the CDR3 reads CASSLPGEVTEAFF. CDR3 bases: TGTGCCAGCAGCTTACCCGGGGAGGTCACTGAAGCTTTCTTT.

The rearrangement joins TRBV4-1 to TRBJ2-1; TRBD2 agrees at 7 bases. Germline-derived CDR1 and CDR2 are MGHRA and YSYEKL. Trimming took 0 bases from V and 12 from J; bases not matched to a gene: 14. The length of the CDR3 is 16 residues. The DNA for the CDR3 is TGCGCCAGCAGCCAAGAAGGAGGGCCGGGAGGCTTTAGGCAGTTCTTC. Translation gives CASSQEGGPGGFRQFF.

Of note for this clone: Other DNA sequences within the sample encode an identical CDR3. V gene TRBV6-5 combines with J gene TRBJ2-3; no firm D call. The CDR3 spans 15 residues. Germline V gives CDR1 MNHEY, CDR2 SVGAGI. The germline V and J ends were trimmed by 6 bases and 2 bases, with 15 bases remaining between them. Written as DNA, the CDR3 is TGTGCCAGCAGCGCACAAGGGATAGACACAGATACGCAGTATTTT. It is translated as CASSAQGIDTDTQYF.

The chain uses TRBV7-2 and TRBJ1-2; 11 nucleotides match TRBD1. This CDR3 is 13 amino acids long. V was clipped by 5 bases and J by 5 bases; unmatched bases: 1. Germline lookup yields CDR1 SGHTA and CDR2 FQGNSA. The DNA of the CDR3 is TGTGCCAGCAGCCGGGACAGGGGGTATGGCTACACCTTC. This encodes CASSRDRGYGYTF.

J is TRBJ1-2 and V is TRBV20-1; 8 bases match TRBD1. The CDR3 has 13 amino acids. V lost 4 bases, J lost 7 bases, and 8 bases stayed unmatched. Germline CDR1 is DFQATT and CDR2 is SNEGSKA (reference sequence). CDR3 nucleotides: TGCAGTGCTAATGACAGGGGTAGAGGTGGCTACACCTTC. Protein: CSANDRGRGGYTF.